The source of this TCR beta chain is a study of cytomegalovirus exposure and HLA in healthy donors. Study background: Unique TCRs numbering roughly 85 million, obtained from HLA-typed donors, made up an early data release.

The PCR ran on 60 Vbeta and 13 Jbeta primers. Some clones are missing from TCRdb's copy, which holds only in-frame ones; the method was immunoSEQ multiplex PCR. There are more than 150,000 clones in the sample; roughly 87% occur only once, and 0.2% to 0.3% lies in the top ten. V gave up 6 bases and J gave up 6 bases, with 11 bases separating them. CDR3 size: 11 residues. CDR1 and CDR2 from the germline V gene are SQVTM and ANQGSEA. This clone was found a few times. The sample taken for sequencing was PBMCs. V is TRBV29-1 and J is TRBJ1-1; no reliable D call. This receptor was taken from a girl under three years old in good health and CMV-seronegative. For the CDR3, the DNA is TGCAGCGTCCAGAGGGCGCCTGAAGCTTTCTTT. This gives the protein CSVQRAPEAFF.